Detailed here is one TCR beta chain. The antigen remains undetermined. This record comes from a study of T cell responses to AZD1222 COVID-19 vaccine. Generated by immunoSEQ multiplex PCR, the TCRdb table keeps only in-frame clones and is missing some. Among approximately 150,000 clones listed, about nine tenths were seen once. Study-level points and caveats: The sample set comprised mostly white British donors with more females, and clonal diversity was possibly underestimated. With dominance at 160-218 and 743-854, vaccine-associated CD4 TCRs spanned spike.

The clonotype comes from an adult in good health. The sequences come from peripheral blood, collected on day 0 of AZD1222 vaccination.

Here the CDR3 DNA reads TGTGCCACCAGCAGGGGAACCGAAGGACCCGCTCAGTACTTC. Amino acid sequence: CATSRGTEGPAQYF. The gene calls are TRBV15 and TRBJ2-7; D is uncertain. Germline V gives CDR1 LNHNV, CDR2 YYDKDF (reference sequence). Trimming took 3 bases from V and 10 from J, leaving 19 bases between them. This CDR3 has 14 residues.